At least ten counts were recorded for the clone carrying this TCR beta chain. Amplified regions were TCR beta CDR3 sequences from RNA transcripts. The HTBI primer set was used in a first-round RT-PCR of the TCR CDR3. TCRdb re-called the multiplex PCR reads through MiXCR, storing one row per CDR3 protein. The table has a few hundred thousand distinct CDR3 sequences, about 16% seen once. The V gene lost 4 bases and the J gene lost 4 bases, with 21 bases spanning the gap. CDR3 size: 17 residues. CDR1 and CDR2 (germline): SGHVS, FNYEAQ. Ophthalmopathy in the patients scored at least 3 on Clinical Activity Score and at least 4 on NOSPECS grade, lasting under 3 months. The sample originates from a study of T cells in Graves' hyperthyroidism and ophthalmopathy.

The genes are TRBV7-6 and TRBJ2-3, with D perhaps TRBD1 or TRBD2 (5 bases each). Specimen: blood. The sequence came from a woman aged 35 to 49 with Graves' ophthalmopathy. The CDR3 spells CASSWTGAGFSADTQYF. CDR3 coding DNA: TGTGCCAGCAGCTGGACTGGGGCAGGTTTCTCGGCAGATACGCAGTATTTT.